The 6 T cell receptor beta chains listed next were all sequenced from one sample in a study of blood T cell repertoires in COVID-19. Produced via immunoSEQ multiplex PCR; TCRdb's table is partial and in-frame only. The table lists about 270,000 clones, around 84% of them singletons. The sequenced sample consisted of PBMCs or T cells enriched from blood (not recorded which). Source of these receptors: a man aged 18 to 35 who had recovered from COVID-19.

The chain is built from TRBV19 and TRBJ1-1, with TRBD1 as a possible D gene (5 bases). Trimming pared 1 base from V and 4 bases from J, leaving 13 bases between. Per the germline V gene, CDR1 is LNHDA and CDR2 is SQIVND (reference sequence). The CDR3 has 15 residues. The CDR3 is CASSIVGGRSTEAFF. In nucleotides, the CDR3 is TGTGCCAGTAGTATAGTCGGGGGTAGGAGCACTGAAGCTTTCTTT.

V gene TRBV5-1 combines with J gene TRBJ2-1; TRBD2 matches at 8 bases. V shed 4 bases, J shed 3 bases, and the junction held 12 bases outside the gene matches. CDR3 length: 17 amino acids. CDR1 is SGHRS and CDR2 is YFSETQ in the germline V gene. CDR3 DNA: TGCGCCAGCAGCGGAACTAGCGGAGCCGGCGGCTACAATGAGCAGTTCTTC. It specifies CASSGTSGAGGYNEQFF. Full variable domain (missing parts from reference TRBV5-1 and TRBJ2-1): KAGVTQTPRYLIKTRGQQVTLSCSPISGHRSVSWYQQTPGQGLQFLFEYFSETQRNKGNFPGRFSGRQFSNSRSEMNVSTLELGDSALYLCASSGTSGAGGYNEQFFGPGTRLTVL.

The rearrangement uses TRBV6-5 and TRBJ1-2; TRBD1 aligns across 8 bases. Germline CDR1 reads MNHEY; CDR2 reads SVGAGI. The CDR3 extends over 15 amino acids. Trimming removed 4 bases from V and 4 bases from J; junction bases left unmatched: 8. The CDR3 loop reads CASSSPRDRSYGYTF. In DNA form, the CDR3 reads TGTGCCAGCAGTTCCCCTCGGGACAGGAGCTATGGCTACACCTTC.

A note on this clone: In the same sample, other DNA sequences code for this CDR3. The J gene is TRBJ1-4, the V gene TRBV19; D is ambiguous. Trimming removed 1 base from V and 7 bases from J, with 7 bases in between. The CDR3 runs to 13 residues. Germline V CDR1 and CDR2: LNHDA, SQIVND (reference sequence). In DNA, the CDR3 is TGTGCCAGTAGTATAGCCCCAGGTGAAAAACTGTTTTTT. It yields the protein CASSIAPGEKLFF.

The V and J genes are TRBV2 and TRBJ2-7; D is unclear. The CDR3 consists of 14 residues. Germline V lookup: CDR1 SNHLY, CDR2 FYNNEI. With 6 bases removed from V and 2 bases from J, the gap between germline ends came to 14 bases. This CDR3 reads CASSPQALPYEQYF. The CDR3 DNA follows: TGTGCCAGCAGCCCTCAGGCCCTTCCCTACGAGCAGTACTTC.

The chain carries TRBV7-6 and TRBJ2-7; TRBD2 agrees at 9 bases. Looked up from germline, CDR1 is SGHVS and CDR2 is FNYEAQ. The V segment lost 5 bases and the J segment 5 bases; nucleotides outside the gene matches: 13. CDR3 length: 16 amino acids. The CDR3 reads CASSLSLLAGFHEQYF. The CDR3 DNA sequence: TGTGCCAGCAGCCTCTCTCTACTAGCGGGTTTCCACGAGCAGTACTTC.